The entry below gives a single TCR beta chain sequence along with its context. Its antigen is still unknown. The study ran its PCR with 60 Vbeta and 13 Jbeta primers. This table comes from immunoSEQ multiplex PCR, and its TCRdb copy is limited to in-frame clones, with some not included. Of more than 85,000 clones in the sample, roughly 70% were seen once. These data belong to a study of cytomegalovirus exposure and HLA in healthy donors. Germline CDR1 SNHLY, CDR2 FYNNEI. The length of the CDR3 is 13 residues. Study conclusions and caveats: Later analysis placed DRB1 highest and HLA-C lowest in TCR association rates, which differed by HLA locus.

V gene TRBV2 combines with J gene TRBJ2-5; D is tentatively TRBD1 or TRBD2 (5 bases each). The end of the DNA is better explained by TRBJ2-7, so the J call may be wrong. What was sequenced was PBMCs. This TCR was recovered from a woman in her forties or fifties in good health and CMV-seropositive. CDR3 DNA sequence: TGTGCCAGCAGTTCCTCTTTGGGACACGAGCAGTACTTC. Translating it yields CASSSSLGHEQYF.